This TCR beta chain was identified in a study of cytomegalovirus exposure and HLA in healthy donors. Study-wide findings and caveats: By a later analysis, the bulk of CMV-associated TCR beta chains appeared HLA-restricted. Most observed TCR sequences were rare, whereas some public TCRs were detected in many donors.

Those who donated were healthy bone marrow donors. Comment on this clone: What it binds is unknown.

The CDR3 covers 14 residues. Germline V gene sequence: CDR1 SGHRS, CDR2 YFSETQ. With 0 bases clipped from V and 7 bases from J, the junction kept 4 bases outside the gene matches. A multiplex PCR was run with 60 Vbeta primers and 13 Jbeta primers. Sequencing was performed with immunoSEQ multiplex PCR; in TCRdb, only in-frame clones are kept and a portion is missing. The sample records 100,000 to 150,000 clones, 80% being singletons. This chain uses TRBV5-1 with TRBJ1-5, with 7 bases identical to TRBD1. Input material: PBMCs. The sequence was obtained from a man aged 25-45 years in good health and CMV-seropositive. This chain's CDR3 is CASSLGQGEQPQHF. DNA of the CDR3: TGCGCCAGCAGCTTGGGGCAGGGGGAGCAGCCCCAGCATTTT.